The 8 T cell receptor beta chains below all came from one sample that was sequenced in a study of CD8 T cells in ankylosing spondylitis (dated by TCRdb to the late 2010s). To prepare the library, 5' RACE was applied. These reads were obtained on an Illumina HiSeq 2500. TCRdb reworked the public reads: Q25 trimming with fastp, MiXCR clone assembly, productive beta chains retained. One record per CDR3 amino acid sequence lists the most common genes and DNA. This sample holds 200,000 to 250,000 distinct CDR3 sequences; about 26% were observed only once. The top ten clones comprise approximately 6.6% of the sample. The sample comprised blood, either unsorted or a sorted T cell fraction (not recorded which). These receptors all stem from a male donor with ankylosing spondylitis or in good health (not recorded which).

This clonotype occurred many times. The rearrangement joins TRBV12-3 or TRBV12-4 to TRBJ1-4; tentative D call: TRBD1 (6 bases). The V end lost 5 bases, the J end lost 10 bases, and 14 bases lay between the germline ends. CDR3 length equals 13 residues. Here the CDR3 reads CASSQGTTGKLFF. CDR3 DNA sequence: TGTGCCAGCAGTCAAGGGACAACAGGAAAACTGTTTTTT.

This clonotype appeared a few times. V and J are TRBV20-1 and TRBJ2-7; no reliable D call. Germline assignment: CDR1 DFQATT and CDR2 SNEGSKA (reference sequence). V lost 8 bases and J 7 bases, leaving 15 bases between the germline ends. This CDR3 is built from 11 residues. The CDR3 is CSSYVFEEQYF. CDR3 DNA sequence: TGCAGTTCCTACGTGTTTGAAGAGCAGTACTTC.

This clonotype occurred many times. Here the CDR3 DNA reads TGTGCCAGCAGCCCTCGCACAGAGGGCTACGAGCAGTACTTC. Translation gives CASSPRTEGYEQYF. The chain couples TRBV9 to TRBJ2-7, with TRBD2 as a possible D gene (5 bases). This CDR3 is 14 amino acids long. The V gene's germline CDR1 is SGDLS and CDR2 YYNGEE. Trimming pared 4 bases from V and 3 bases from J, leaving 14 bases between.

The V gene is TRBV29-1, the J gene TRBJ2-7; no reliable D call. Looked up from germline, CDR1 is SQVTM and CDR2 is ANQGSEA. V lost 4 bases and J 2 bases, leaving 15 bases between the germline ends. This CDR3 spans 14 amino acids. CDR3 region: CSVAVESAPYEQYF. In nucleotides, the CDR3 is TGCAGCGTTGCGGTGGAATCAGCCCCCTACGAGCAGTACTTC.

This clonotype was recorded at least ten times. CDR3 sequence: CASSSSDSDLNGELFF. DNA of the CDR3: TGTGCCAGCAGCTCTTCCGATAGCGACTTAAACGGGGAGCTGTTTTTT. The chain recombines TRBV11-2 with TRBJ2-2; perhaps TRBD2 as D (5 bases). Trimming shortened V by 4 bases and J by 7 bases, and 19 bases separated the two germline ends. There are 16 residues in the CDR3. Germline assignment: CDR1 SGHAT and CDR2 FQNNGV.

The table lists this clonotype with a few counts. CDR3 sequence: CASSPDTVGGWGYTF. The CDR3 DNA reads as TGTGCCAGCAGTCCAGACACGGTAGGAGGTTGGGGCTACACCTTC. This chain links TRBV27 with TRBJ1-2, with unresolved D. This CDR3 comprises 15 residues. V gave up 5 bases and J gave up 8 bases, with 21 bases separating them. Looked up from germline, CDR1 is MNHEY and CDR2 is SMNVEV (reference sequence).

This clonotype has at least ten counts. J is TRBJ2-1 and V is TRBV20-1; D perhaps matches TRBD2 (5 bases). Germline CDR1 and CDR2: DFQATT and SNEGSKA (reference sequence). The CDR3 contains 12 residues. Trimming removed 6 bases from V and 3 bases from J, with 9 bases in between. The CDR3 protein is CSAPEDYNEQFF. CDR3 DNA: TGCAGTGCACCGGAGGACTACAATGAGCAGTTCTTC.

This clonotype was observed at least ten times. The genes are TRBV25-1 and TRBJ2-1; 10 bases are shared with TRBD1. V trimming: 3 bases; J trimming: 2 bases; junction bases outside the gene matches: 4. The CDR3 length is 16 residues. Germline V lookup: CDR1 MGHDK, CDR2 SYGVNS. The CDR3, as DNA: TGTGCCAGCAGTGAGGCCGGGACAGGGGCCTACAATGAGCAGTTCTTC. Translation: CASSEAGTGAYNEQFF. Full variable domain (outside the CDR3, taken from reference TRBV25-1 and TRBJ2-1): EADIYQTPRYLVIGTGKKITLECSQTMGHDKMYWYQQDPGMELHLIHYSYGVNSTEKGDLSSESTVSRIRTEHFPLTLESARPSHTSQYLCASSEAGTGAYNEQFFGPGTRLTVL.